These 3 T cell receptor beta chains were sequenced from one sample in a study of OX40 agonist ivuxolimab in advanced cancers. Profiled with immunoSEQ multiplex PCR; TCRdb holds only in-frame clones, not every one. Here the sample spans over 55,000 clones, 65% to 85% being singletons. Sequenced here: CD4+ or CD8+ T cells sorted from blood, sampled in a trial of the OX40 agonist ivuxolimab. The origin of the receptors is an adult with an advanced solid tumor such as melanoma, head and neck, liver or kidney cancer.

The J gene is TRBJ2-6, the V gene TRBV12-5; D might be TRBD2 (5 bases). V gave up 4 bases and J gave up 0 bases, with 7 bases separating them. From germline, CDR1 is LGHNT and CDR2 FRNRAP. The CDR3 length is 15 residues. Here the CDR3 DNA reads TGTGCTAGTGGTTCGAGCGGCTCTGGGGCCAACGTCCTGACTTTC. Amino acids: CASGSSGSGANVLTF.

The rearrangement uses TRBV4-1 and TRBJ2-3; TRBD2 matches 7 bases. J lost 0 bases, V lost 6 bases, and 3 bases had no gene match. The V gene's germline CDR1 is MGHRA and CDR2 YSYEKL. The CDR3 is made up of 14 amino acids. CDR3 residues: CASRLAASTDTQYF. Here the CDR3 DNA reads TGCGCCAGCAGGCTAGCGGCTAGCACAGATACGCAGTATTTT.

The chain employs TRBV4-1 and TRBJ2-3; D ambiguous. Trimming shortened V by 4 bases and J by 2 bases, and 13 bases separated the two germline ends. CDR1 and CDR2 from the germline V gene are MGHRA and YSYEKL. This CDR3 is built from 15 residues. DNA of the CDR3: TGCGCCAGCAGCCCGACCCCCTCGCTCACAGATACGCAGTATTTT. This codes for CASSPTPSLTDTQYF.